This TCR beta chain was recovered during a study of T cell changes during pregnancy in multiple sclerosis. Germline V gene data show CDR1 as SQVTM and CDR2 as ANQGSEA. The CDR3 loop spans 14 amino acids. V shed 6 bases and J shed 3 bases, with 14 bases lying between them. Profiling relied on immunoSEQ multiplex PCR, and the TCRdb table lists in-frame clones only, not all of them. There are about 69,000 clones in the sample; roughly 90% occur only once, and over 0.25% lies in the top ten. This specimen consisted of CD4+ T cells from peripheral blood mononuclear cells, obtained in the third trimester of pregnancy. This chain links TRBV29-1 with TRBJ1-4, with D hard to call. This TCR derives from a female donor in good health, enrolled as a control in a pregnancy study. Written as DNA, the CDR3 is TGCAGCGTCGCAAACAGCACCTCTAATGAAAAACTGTTTTTT. Residues: CSVANSTSNEKLFF. The variable domain in full, with the rest retrieved from reference TRBV29-1 and TRBJ1-4, is SAVISQKPSRDICQRGTSLTIQCQVDSQVTMMFWYRQQPGQSLTLIATANQGSEATYESGFVIDKFPISRPNLTFSTLTVSNMSPEDSSIYLCSVANSTSNEKLFFGSGTQLSVL.